This T cell receptor beta chain was sequenced during a study of cytomegalovirus exposure and HLA in healthy donors. About the study: In an early release, HLA-typed donors contributed 77 million or so unique TCR sequences. Researchers found that just over 80% of 350 to 500 genotyped donors fell within the Caucasian-associated ancestry cluster.

Overall study findings and caveats: Previous analysis showed most TCR beta V segments were productive about 90% or about 30% of the time.

In the PCR, 60 Vbeta and 13 Jbeta primers were used. TCRdb's copy holds only in-frame clones and misses some; the assay was immunoSEQ multiplex PCR. The sample shows about 200,000 clones, approximately 83% of them seen only once. For this clone: As yet, its antigen is unknown.

Specimen: PBMCs. The sequence derives from a boy aged 2 to 9 in good health and CMV-seronegative.

Here the CDR3 reads CASSLVSGYEQYF. The CDR3 DNA reads TGCGCCAGCAGCTTGGTTTCAGGGTACGAGCAGTACTTC. The rearrangement joins TRBV5-1 to TRBJ2-7; D might be TRBD1 (5 bases). There are 13 residues in the CDR3. Germline V gene lookup returns CDR1 SGHRS and CDR2 YFSETQ. Trimming removed 0 bases from V and 4 bases from J, with 8 bases in between.